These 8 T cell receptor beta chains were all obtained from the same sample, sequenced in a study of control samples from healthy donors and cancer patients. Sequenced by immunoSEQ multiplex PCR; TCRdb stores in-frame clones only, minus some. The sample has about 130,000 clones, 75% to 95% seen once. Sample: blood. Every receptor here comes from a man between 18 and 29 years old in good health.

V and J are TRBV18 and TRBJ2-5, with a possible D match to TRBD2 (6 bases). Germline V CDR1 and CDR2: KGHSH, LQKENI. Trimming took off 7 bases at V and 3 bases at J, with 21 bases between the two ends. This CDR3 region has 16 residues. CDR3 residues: CASFSGQGGLKETQYF. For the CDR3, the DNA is TGTGCCAGCTTTTCCGGTCAGGGAGGCCTGAAAGAGACCCAGTACTTC.

CDR3 coding DNA: TGCAGCGTTTCGAGGGGGGGGCAACAGCCCCAGCATTTT. Protein: CSVSRGGQQPQHF. The gene calls are TRBV29-1 and TRBJ1-5, with D possibly TRBD1 on 6 matching bases. V lost 5 bases and J 7 bases, leaving 15 bases between the germline ends. This CDR3 comprises 13 residues. Germline V gene sequence: CDR1 SQVTM, CDR2 ANQGSEA.

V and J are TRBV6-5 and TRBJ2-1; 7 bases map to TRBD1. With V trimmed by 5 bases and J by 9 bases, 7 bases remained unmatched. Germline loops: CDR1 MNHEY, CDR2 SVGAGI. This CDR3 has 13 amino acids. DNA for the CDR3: TGTGCCAGCAGTCCCCTGACAGGGTCTGAGCAGTTCTTC. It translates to CASSPLTGSEQFF.

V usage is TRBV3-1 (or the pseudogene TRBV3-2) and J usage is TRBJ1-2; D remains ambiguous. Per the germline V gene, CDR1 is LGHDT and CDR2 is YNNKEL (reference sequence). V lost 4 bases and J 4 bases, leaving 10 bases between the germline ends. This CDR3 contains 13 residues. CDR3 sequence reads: CASSLGPPYGYTF. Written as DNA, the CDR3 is TGTGCCAGCAGCCTTGGTCCGCCCTATGGCTACACCTTC.

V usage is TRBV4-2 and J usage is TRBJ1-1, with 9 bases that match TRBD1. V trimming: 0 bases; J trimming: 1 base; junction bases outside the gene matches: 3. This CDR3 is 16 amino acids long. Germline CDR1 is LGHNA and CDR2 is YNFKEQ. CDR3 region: CASSQDPGQGNTEAFF. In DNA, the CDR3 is TGTGCCAGCAGCCAAGATCCGGGACAGGGGAACACTGAAGCTTTCTTT.

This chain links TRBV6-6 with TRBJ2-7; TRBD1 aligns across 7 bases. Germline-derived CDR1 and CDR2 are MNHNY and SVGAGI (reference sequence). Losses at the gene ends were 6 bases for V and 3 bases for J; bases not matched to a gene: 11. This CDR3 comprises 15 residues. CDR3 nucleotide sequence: TGTGCCAGCAGGGTCCACGACAGGGATGTCTACGAGCAGTACTTC. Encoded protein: CASRVHDRDVYEQYF.

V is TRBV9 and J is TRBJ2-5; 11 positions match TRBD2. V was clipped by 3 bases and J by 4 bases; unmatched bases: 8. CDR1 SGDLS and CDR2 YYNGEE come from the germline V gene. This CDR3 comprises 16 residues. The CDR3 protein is CASSARGLAGGETQYF. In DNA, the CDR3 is TGTGCCAGCAGCGCAAGAGGTCTAGCGGGGGGAGAGACCCAGTACTTC. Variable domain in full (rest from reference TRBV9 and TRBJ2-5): DSGVTQTPKHLITATGQRVTLRCSPRSGDLSVYWYQQSLDQGLQFLIQYYNGEERAKGNILERFSAQQFPDLHSELNLSSLELGDSALYFCASSARGLAGGETQYFGPGTRLLVL.

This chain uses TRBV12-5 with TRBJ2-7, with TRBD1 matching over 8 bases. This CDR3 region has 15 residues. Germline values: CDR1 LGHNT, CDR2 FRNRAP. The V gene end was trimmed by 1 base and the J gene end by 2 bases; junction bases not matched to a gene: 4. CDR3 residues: CASGLGRTGPYEQYF. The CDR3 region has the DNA TGTGCTAGTGGTTTGGGGCGGACAGGGCCCTACGAGCAGTACTTC.